This T cell receptor (beta chain) emerged from a study of OX40 agonist ivuxolimab in advanced cancers. The J segment lost 4 bases and the V segment lost 5 bases, leaving 7 bases of the junction unmatched. Germline V CDR1 and CDR2: MDHEN, SYDVKM. The CDR3 sequence is 14 residues long. Generated by immunoSEQ multiplex PCR, the TCRdb table keeps only in-frame clones and is missing some. The data contain over 100,000 clones, around 91% of them singletons. The material was CD4+ or CD8+ T cells sorted from blood, obtained in a trial of the OX40 agonist ivuxolimab. The receptor comes from an adult with an advanced solid tumor such as melanoma, head and neck, liver or kidney cancer. The chain recombines TRBV28 with TRBJ1-2, with 7 bases identical to TRBD1. The CDR3 is CASSPTGAFYGYTF. Here the CDR3 DNA reads TGTGCCAGCAGTCCTACAGGGGCCTTCTATGGCTACACCTTC.